The clone carrying this T cell receptor (beta chain) was observed a handful of times. This sample is part of a study of blood T cell repertoires in COVID-19. The overall study: Collection of acute and convalescent COVID-19 samples took place in the United States, Italy and Spain. Nucleic acid was either cDNA or gDNA, and it came from T cells, B-cell-depleted T cells, or PBMCs.

How the authors handled the data: Reference gene primers were amplified, and this amplification served to estimate nucleated cell counts. Sequencing used immunoSEQ multiplex PCR; TCRdb keeps in-frame clones, though not all of them. The D gene and trimming were derived from the DNA, and the V and J assignments and clone size from that table. The profile shows some 45,000 clones, more than 70% of them singletons. Looked up from germline, CDR1 is SGHTA and CDR2 is FQGTGA. J lost 2 bases, V lost 6 bases, and 5 bases had no gene match. CDR3 length equals 14 residues. The V call is TRBV7-3, the J call TRBJ2-7, with 9 bases fitting TRBD2. The sequenced material came from peripheral blood. The TCR sequence derives from a human donor in a cohort sampled during active COVID-19. DNA for the CDR3: TGTGCCAGCAGTTCGACTAGCGGACCCTACGAGCAGTACTTC. Protein: CASSSTSGPYEQYF.